This passage covers 32 T cell receptor beta chains from one sample sequenced in a study of control samples from healthy donors and cancer patients. Only in-frame clones appear in the TCRdb table, and some are missing; sequencing was by immunoSEQ multiplex PCR. The table has about 79,000 clones, roughly 93% seen once. Sample: PBMCs. The source of these receptors is a woman between 35 and 50 years old with lung cancer.

The chain recombines TRBV30 with TRBJ2-2; D gene uncertain. The CDR3 runs 14 residues. Germline V gene data show CDR1 as GTSNPN and CDR2 as SVGIG (reference sequence). V shed 4 bases and J shed 4 bases, with 13 bases lying between them. For the CDR3, the DNA is TGTGCCTGGACCCGGTCCATCAGCACCGGGGAGCTGTTTTTT. Protein: CAWTRSISTGELFF.

This clone was observed a single time. The chain recombines TRBV29-1 with TRBJ1-2; D is undetermined. Per germline, CDR1 SQVTM and CDR2 ANQGSEA. This CDR3 comprises 13 residues. Trimming pared 0 bases from V and 4 bases from J, leaving 9 bases between. The CDR3 sequence: CSVEETGSYGYTF. The CDR3 nucleotides read TGCAGCGTTGAAGAGACCGGTAGCTATGGCTACACCTTC.

The chain carries TRBV6-1 and TRBJ2-5, with D possibly TRBD1 on 5 matching bases. This CDR3 is built from 14 residues. Germline CDR1 is MNHNS and CDR2 is SASEGT. With 1 base removed from V and 5 bases from J, the gap between germline ends came to 11 bases. This CDR3 is CASSEEWGWETQYF. As DNA, the CDR3 is TGTGCCAGCAGTGAAGAATGGGGCTGGGAGACCCAGTACTTC.

J is TRBJ2-3 and V is TRBV27; 8 nucleotides align to TRBD1. From germline, CDR1 is MNHEY and CDR2 SMNVEV (reference sequence). The CDR3 has 16 amino acids. Trimming cost V 5 bases and J 3 bases; bases outside gene matches: 10. CDR3 sequence reads: CASSPRTGSVTDTQYF. The CDR3 region has the DNA TGTGCCAGCAGTCCAAGGACAGGGAGTGTAACAGATACGCAGTATTTT.

This clone was detected once. V gene TRBV6-1 combines with J gene TRBJ2-1; 8 bases map to TRBD2. After removal of 2 bases from V and 3 bases from J, the junction contained 18 bases not matched to a gene. This CDR3 has 20 residues. Germline V CDR1 and CDR2: MNHNS, SASEGT. CDR3 loop: CASSERGGPFGILYYNEQFF. DNA for the CDR3: TGTGCCAGCAGTGAACGGGGGGGCCCCTTTGGGATCCTCTACTACAATGAGCAGTTCTTC.

The V and J genes are TRBV15 and TRBJ1-3; weak D call: TRBD1 (5 bases). V was cut by 1 base and J by 0 bases, with 10 bases left in between. The V gene's germline CDR1 is LNHNV and CDR2 YYDKDF (reference sequence). The CDR3 sequence is 16 residues long. CDR3 coding DNA: TGTGCCACCAGCAGAGGCGGGGGGAGCTCTGGAAACACCATATATTTT. Translating gives CATSRGGGSSGNTIYF.

The gene calls are TRBV19 and TRBJ1-4, with 10 bases lining up with TRBD1. This CDR3 is 13 amino acids long. The germline V gene has CDR1 LNHDA and CDR2 SQIVND (reference sequence). Trimming at V came to 6 bases and at J to 8 bases, leaving 3 bases not matched to a gene. In DNA, the CDR3 is TGTGCCAGTAGGCCGGGACAGGGGGAAAAACTGTTTTTT. Translation gives CASRPGQGEKLFF.

The rearrangement joins TRBV18 to TRBJ1-1; D possibly corresponds to TRBD1 (5 bases). Trimming stripped 5 bases from V and 1 base from J, with 8 bases between. Germline V lookup: CDR1 KGHSH, CDR2 LQKENI. This CDR3 has 13 residues. The CDR3 coding sequence is TGTGCCAGCTCAGCCGACAGGAACACTGAAGCTTTCTTT. Translated, it gives CASSADRNTEAFF.

This sequence joins TRBV5-1 and TRBJ2-2; D gene unclear. Germline lookup yields CDR1 SGHRS and CDR2 YFSETQ. Between the trimmed V and J ends, which lost 4 bases and 7 bases, there was a span of 14 bases. The CDR3 length is 14 residues. CDR3 in amino acids: CASSNASFDGELFF. DNA of the CDR3: TGCGCCAGCAGCAATGCCTCGTTCGACGGGGAGCTGTTTTTT.

On this clone: This sample also contains other DNA sequences that code for the same CDR3. This chain connects TRBV7-9 to TRBJ1-5; D gene uncertain. Germline-derived CDR1 and CDR2 are SEHNR and FQNEAQ (reference sequence). This CDR3 is 14 amino acids long. The V gene lost 0 bases and the J gene lost 2 bases, with 5 bases spanning the gap. Here the CDR3 DNA reads TGTGCCAGCAGCTTAGCCCAGGGCAATCAGCCCCAGCATTTT. This sequence encodes CASSLAQGNQPQHF.

The V call is TRBV5-1, the J call TRBJ2-5, with a tentative D call TRBD2 (5 bases). Germline V lookup: CDR1 SGHRS, CDR2 YFSETQ. V lost 5 bases and J lost 0, with 8 bases in between. The CDR3 extends over 13 amino acids. The CDR3 coding sequence is TGCGCCAGCAGGACCGGGAACCAAGAGACCCAGTACTTC. It codes for CASRTGNQETQYF.

This clone showed up just once. The CDR3 reads CATSPRNYSNQPQHF. The CDR3 DNA follows: TGTGCCACCAGTCCAAGGAATTATAGCAATCAGCCCCAGCATTTT. This chain connects TRBV24-1 to TRBJ1-5; no clear D gene. The CDR3 spans 15 residues. CDR1 and CDR2 from the germline V gene are KGHDR and SFDVKD. Trimming pared 6 bases from V and 0 bases from J, leaving 11 bases between.

The chain recombines TRBV14 with TRBJ2-7; D might be TRBD2 (5 bases). V shed 1 base and J shed 4 bases, with 17 bases lying between them. The CDR3 totals 16 residues. Germline V gives CDR1 SGHDN, CDR2 FVKESK. Here the CDR3 DNA reads TGTGCCAGCAGCCAAGGGGAGCTTCAAATGGGGTACGAGCAGTACTTC. This gives the protein CASSQGELQMGYEQYF.

The chain carries TRBV30 and TRBJ2-1; 14 bases line up with TRBD2. Germline values: CDR1 GTSNPN, CDR2 SVGIG (reference sequence). The trim removed 2 bases at V and 0 bases at J, leaving 9 bases unmatched. This CDR3 comprises 19 residues. CDR3 region: CAWSRTSGGFKSSYNEQFF. The DNA for the CDR3 is TGTGCCTGGAGTCGGACTAGCGGGGGGTTTAAGAGCTCCTACAATGAGCAGTTCTTC.

The genes are TRBV5-1 and TRBJ1-2, with D possibly TRBD1 on 5 matching bases. Trimming removed 4 bases from V and 0 bases from J, with 16 bases in between. Germline V gene sequence: CDR1 SGHRS, CDR2 YFSETQ. This CDR3 is built from 16 residues. CDR3 loop: CASSPSPDITNYGYTF. The CDR3, as DNA: TGCGCCAGCAGCCCTTCCCCGGACATAACTAACTATGGCTACACCTTC.

This chain connects TRBV12-3 or TRBV12-4 to TRBJ1-2; no clear D. The CDR3 is 13 residues long. V was shortened by 4 bases and J by 4 bases, with 10 bases between the two germline ends. The CDR3 loop is CASSSLRTYGYTF. The CDR3 DNA reads TGTGCCAGCAGTTCACTCAGGACCTATGGCTACACCTTC.

The chain links TRBV5-1 to TRBJ2-1; 7 bases match TRBD1. This CDR3 has 15 amino acids. The germline V gene encodes CDR1 SGHRS and CDR2 YFSETQ. V lost 0 bases and J lost 6; bases outside the gene matches: 6. The CDR3 coding sequence is TGCGCCAGCAGCTTGGGAGGGGGCCCCCTCAATGAGCAGTTCTTC. It translates to CASSLGGGPLNEQFF.

A single count supports this clone. This chain connects TRBV19 to TRBJ1-1, with 7 bases matching TRBD1. With V trimmed by 8 bases and J by 6 bases, 6 bases remained unmatched. This CDR3 is built from 12 residues. Germline lookup yields CDR1 LNHDA and CDR2 SQIVND (reference sequence). Here the CDR3 DNA reads TGTGCCAGTGACAGGGACGGCGCTGAAGCTTTCTTT. It translates to CASDRDGAEAFF.

V and J are TRBV7-2 and TRBJ2-3, with D hard to call. Germline CDR1 is SGHTA and CDR2 is FQGNSA. CDR3 length equals 13 residues. Trimming left V 8 bases short and J 4 bases short, with 13 bases between. CDR3 region: CASGSTNPDTQYF. CDR3 bases: TGTGCCAGCGGCTCCACCAACCCAGATACGCAGTATTTT. The variable domain in full, with the rest retrieved from reference TRBV7-2 and TRBJ2-3, is GAGVSQSPSNKVTEKGKDVELRCDPISGHTALYWYRQSLGQGLEFLIYFQGNSAPDKSGLPSDRFSAERTGGSVSTLTIQRTQQEDSAVYLCASGSTNPDTQYFGPGTRLTVL.

V and J are TRBV24-1 and TRBJ2-1; D uncertain. Between the trimmed V and J ends, which lost 2 bases and 9 bases, there was a span of 10 bases. The germline CDR1 and CDR2 sequences are KGHDR and SFDVKD. The CDR3 consists of 13 residues. CDR3 bases: TGTGCCACCAGTGATTCCGTAGGAAGTGAGCAGTTCTTC. Its translation is CATSDSVGSEQFF.

This chain uses TRBV30 with TRBJ2-1; D is undetermined. The V and J ends lost 2 bases and 9 bases respectively, with 11 bases between them. Germline loops: CDR1 GTSNPN, CDR2 SVGIG (reference sequence). The CDR3 consists of 12 residues. In DNA, the CDR3 is TGTGCCTGGAGTCCAGGTATCGGTGAGCAGTTCTTC. Its translation: CAWSPGIGEQFF.

The V call is TRBV6-5, the J call TRBJ2-7, with TRBD1 as a possible D gene (6 bases). Germline V gives CDR1 MNHEY, CDR2 SVGAGI. The CDR3 has 14 amino acids. V shed 3 bases and J shed 2 bases, with 11 bases lying between them. The CDR3 protein is CASSYSQGTYEQYF. The CDR3 DNA follows: TGTGCCAGCAGTTATAGTCAGGGGACCTACGAGCAGTACTTC.

This chain links TRBV24-1 with TRBJ1-5; D is uncertain. The CDR3 loop spans 11 amino acids. The germline V and J ends were trimmed by 9 bases and 1 base, with 3 bases remaining between them. The germline CDR1 and CDR2 sequences are KGHDR and SFDVKD. CDR3 nucleotide sequence: TGTGCCACCGGAAGCAATCAGCCCCAGCATTTT. The encoded protein is CATGSNQPQHF.

The J gene is TRBJ1-2, the V gene TRBV3-1 (or the pseudogene TRBV3-2); D not certain. Trimming pared 4 bases from V and 8 bases from J, leaving 8 bases between. The CDR3 sequence is 11 residues long. Germline values: CDR1 LGHDT, CDR2 YNNKEL (reference sequence). CDR3 coding DNA: TGTGCCAGCAGCCTCGGCATAGGCTACACCTTC. Protein product: CASSLGIGYTF.

The chain links TRBV3-1 (or the pseudogene TRBV3-2) to TRBJ2-1; D call uncertain. The germline V gene has CDR1 LGHDT and CDR2 YNNKEL (reference sequence). This CDR3 is built from 19 residues. The V gene lost 5 bases and the J gene lost 0 bases, with 23 bases spanning the gap. This chain's CDR3 is CASSAYRGLRKDSYNEQFF. In DNA form, the CDR3 reads TGTGCCAGCAGCGCCTACCGAGGCCTGCGAAAAGACTCCTACAATGAGCAGTTCTTC.

This chain uses TRBV28 with TRBJ2-1; TRBD2 matches at 8 bases. V was pared by 5 bases and J by 0 bases, with 6 bases of the junction left unmatched. Germline lookup yields CDR1 MDHEN and CDR2 SYDVKM. There are 16 residues in the CDR3. CDR3 amino acids: CASSRGGTTSYNEQFF. CDR3 bases: TGTGCCAGCAGTCGGGGGGGAACAACCTCCTACAATGAGCAGTTCTTC.

This clone has a single count. V gene TRBV12-5 combines with J gene TRBJ1-2; D gene unclear. Germline V CDR1 and CDR2: LGHNT, FRNRAP. Trimming cost V 6 bases and J 11 bases, with 16 bases left between them. The CDR3 is 12 residues long. The CDR3 nucleotides are TGTGCTAGTGGCTGGGATTATGGATGGTACACCTTC. Its protein is CASGWDYGWYTF.

This clone was seen a handful of times. This chain uses TRBV7-6 with TRBJ2-7, with 7 bases matching TRBD1. Germline V gene lookup returns CDR1 SGHVS and CDR2 FNYEAQ. The V gene end was trimmed by 5 bases and the J gene end by 6 bases; junction bases not matched to a gene: 7. The CDR3 is made up of 13 amino acids. Written as DNA, the CDR3 is TGTGCCAGCAGCACCCGACAGGGCGGCGAGCAGTACTTC. It yields the protein CASSTRQGGEQYF.

The chain combines TRBV5-1 with TRBJ1-1; D unresolved. V was shortened by 0 bases and J by 5 bases, with 8 bases between the two germline ends. The germline V gene encodes CDR1 SGHRS and CDR2 YFSETQ. CDR3 size: 13 residues. As DNA, the CDR3 is TGCGCCAGCAGCTTGGGGGGATGGACTGAAGCTTTCTTT. As protein: CASSLGGWTEAFF.

The chain is built from TRBV4-2 and TRBJ2-5, with no clear D. Trimming left V 1 base short and J 5 bases short, with 8 bases between. Germline CDR1 and CDR2: LGHNA and YNFKEQ. This CDR3 contains 13 residues. CDR3 sequence: CASSQGDLETQYF. CDR3 in DNA: TGTGCCAGCAGCCAAGGTGACCTGGAGACCCAGTACTTC.

This chain links TRBV28 with TRBJ1-5, with D perhaps matching TRBD1 (5 bases). The CDR3 is made up of 14 amino acids. With 3 bases removed from V and 0 bases from J, the gap between germline ends came to 6 bases. Germline CDR1 is MDHEN and CDR2 is SYDVKM. CDR3 loop: CASSLGDSNQPQHF. For the CDR3, the DNA is TGTGCCAGCAGTTTGGGGGATAGCAATCAGCCCCAGCATTTT.

The genes are TRBV6-5 and TRBJ2-5, with D perhaps TRBD1 or TRBD2 (5 bases each). V lost 0 bases and J 7 bases, leaving 6 bases between the germline ends. The CDR3 spans 12 residues. CDR1 is MNHEY, CDR2 SVGAGI, per germline. Here the CDR3 reads CASSYSGVTQYF. CDR3 DNA sequence: TGTGCCAGCAGTTACTCGGGGGTGACCCAGTACTTC.